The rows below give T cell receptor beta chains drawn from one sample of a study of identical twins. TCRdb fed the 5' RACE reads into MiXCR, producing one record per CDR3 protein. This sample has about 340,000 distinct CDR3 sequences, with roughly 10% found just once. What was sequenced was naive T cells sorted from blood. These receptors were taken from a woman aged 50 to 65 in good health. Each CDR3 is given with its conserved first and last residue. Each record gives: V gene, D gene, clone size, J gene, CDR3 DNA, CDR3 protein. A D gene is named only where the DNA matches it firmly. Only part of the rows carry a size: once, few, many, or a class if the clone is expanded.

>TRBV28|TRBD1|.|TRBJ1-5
TGTGCCAGCGGCCGCGACAGGGAGGAAAGCAATCAGCCCCAGCATTTT
CASGRDREESNQPQHF
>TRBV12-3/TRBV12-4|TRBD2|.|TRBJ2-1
TGTGCCAGACGTAGCGGGAGGACAAACTATGCGAATGAGCAGTTCTTC
CARRSGRTNYANEQFF
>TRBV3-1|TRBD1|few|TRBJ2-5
TGTGCCAGCAGCTACAGGACAGGGGAAGAGACCCAGTACTTC
CASSYRTGEETQYF
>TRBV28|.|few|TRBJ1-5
TGTGCCAGCAGTCCCGAAATCGCACAGGAAGGGGATCAGCCCCAGCATTTT
CASSPEIAQEGDQPQHF
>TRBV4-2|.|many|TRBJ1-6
TGTGCCAGCAGCCAAGATCAGGGGAATTCACCCCTCCACTTT
CASSQDQGNSPLHF
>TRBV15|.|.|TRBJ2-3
TGTGCCACCAGCAGTGGGGACGGCTGGGATACGCAGTATTTT
CATSSGDGWDTQYF
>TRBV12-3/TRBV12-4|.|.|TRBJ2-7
TGTGCCAGCAGTTTTATCTCTAGACCCTCAGAGGAGCAGTACTTC
CASSFISRPSEEQYF
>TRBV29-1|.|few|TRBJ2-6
TGCAGCGTTATGTACTCTGGGGCCAACGTCCTGACTTTC
CSVMYSGANVLTF
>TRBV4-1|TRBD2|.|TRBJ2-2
TGCGCCAGCAGCCAAGTTGGAAAACTAGCGGGAGGGTCGAACACCGGGGAGCTGTTTTTT
CASSQVGKLAGGSNTGELFF
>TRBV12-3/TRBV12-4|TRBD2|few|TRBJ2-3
TGTGCCAGCAGTTTATGGGGACTAGCGGGACTTGCAGATACGCAGTATTTT
CASSLWGLAGLADTQYF
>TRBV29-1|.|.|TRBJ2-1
TGCAGCGTTCGGGGGACTTCTAGTGAGCAGTTCTTC
CSVRGTSSEQFF
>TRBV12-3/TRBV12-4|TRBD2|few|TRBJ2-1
TGTGCCAGCAGAGGCGGGAGGGCCTCGTCCTACAATGAGCAGTTCTTC
CASRGGRASSYNEQFF
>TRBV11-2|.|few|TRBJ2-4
TGTGCCAGCAGCTCCCCTCGAGGCAGTATAAACATTCAGTACTTC
CASSSPRGSINIQYF
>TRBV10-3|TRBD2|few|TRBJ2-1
TGTGCCATCAAAGGGTTTCTAGCGGGAGAAGACGAGCAGTTCTTC
CAIKGFLAGEDEQFF
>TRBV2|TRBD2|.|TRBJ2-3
TGTGCCAGCACCGAAAGCGGGAGGGCCGATGGCCCAGATACGCAGTATTTT
CASTESGRADGPDTQYF
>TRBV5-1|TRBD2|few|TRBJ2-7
TGCGCCAGCACGCCACTAGCGGGATTGGCCTACGAGCAGTACTTC
CASTPLAGLAYEQYF
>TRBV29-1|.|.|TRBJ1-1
TGCAGCGTACACCCCGGTGGGGGGGGTAACACTGAAGCTTTCTTT
CSVHPGGGGNTEAFF
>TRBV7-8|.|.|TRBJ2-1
TGTGCCAGCAGCCTCCGCAGCAATGAGCAGTTCTTC
CASSLRSNEQFF
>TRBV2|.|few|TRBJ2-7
TGTGCCAGCATGGTCTACGAGCAGTACTTC
CASMVYEQYF
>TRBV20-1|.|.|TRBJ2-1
TGCAGTGCTAGAGATTTGGGGTCGGGCTCCTACAATGAGCAGTTCTTC
CSARDLGSGSYNEQFF
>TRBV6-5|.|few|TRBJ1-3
TGTGCCAGCAGTGCGGGGATGGGCGGAAACACCATATATTTT
CASSAGMGGNTIYF
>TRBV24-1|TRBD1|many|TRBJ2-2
TGTGCCACCAGTGATTCCTGGACAGGGCGACCCGGGGAGCTGTTTTTT
CATSDSWTGRPGELFF
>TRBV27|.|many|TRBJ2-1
TGTGCCAGCAGTTCTGGGGGAGGCAATGAGCAGTTCTTC
CASSSGGGNEQFF
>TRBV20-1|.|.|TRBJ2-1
TGCAGTGCTAGAGATCAAGGCAATGAGCAGTTCTTC
CSARDQGNEQFF
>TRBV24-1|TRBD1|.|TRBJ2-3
TGTGCCACCAGTGATTATCGGGACAGGTACACAGATACGCAGTATTTT
CATSDYRDRYTDTQYF
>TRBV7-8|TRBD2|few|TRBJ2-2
TGTGCCAGCAGCTTTTCGGGGCTAGCGGGAGCTACAGGAGGGGAGCTGTTTTTT
CASSFSGLAGATGGELFF
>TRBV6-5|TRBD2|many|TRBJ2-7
TGTGCCAGCATAGAAAGCGGGAGCCACGAGCAGTACTTC
CASIESGSHEQYF
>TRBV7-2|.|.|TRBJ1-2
TGTGCCAGCAGCCAACCGGGATGGTATGGCTACACCTTC
CASSQPGWYGYTF
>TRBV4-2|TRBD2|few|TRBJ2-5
TGTGCCAGCAGCCACCAAGATGGGACTAGCAACCAAGAAACCCAGTACTTC
CASSHQDGTSNQETQYF
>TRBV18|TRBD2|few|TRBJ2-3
TGTGCCAGCTCACCATTCGGGCTAGCGGCGACCACAGATACGCAGTATTTT
CASSPFGLAATTDTQYF
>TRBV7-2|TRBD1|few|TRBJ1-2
TGTGCCAGCACCAGCAGGGGGCCTGTTAATGGCTACACCTTC
CASTSRGPVNGYTF
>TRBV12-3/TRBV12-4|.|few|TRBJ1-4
TGTGCCAGCAGTTTAGAAGAAAAACTGTTTTTT
CASSLEEKLFF
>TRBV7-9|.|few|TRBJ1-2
TGTGCCAGCAGCTCAGTCGGCGGCTACACCTTC
CASSSVGGYTF
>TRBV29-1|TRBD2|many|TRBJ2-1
TGCAGCGCCGGACTAGCGGGAGGTTTTGAGCAGTTCTTC
CSAGLAGGFEQFF
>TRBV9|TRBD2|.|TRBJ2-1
TGTGCCAGCAGTCGCTCCGGGACTAGCGGGAGAGGGGCTAGTGAGCAGTTCTTC
CASSRSGTSGRGASEQFF
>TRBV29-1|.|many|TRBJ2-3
TGCAGCCAGGACCTCACAGATACGCAGTATTTT
CSQDLTDTQYF
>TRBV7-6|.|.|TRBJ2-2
TGTGCCAGCAGCATCAGGGACTTTACTACCGGGGAGCTGTTTTTT
CASSIRDFTTGELFF
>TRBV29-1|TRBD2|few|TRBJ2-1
TGCAGCGGGGCACTAGCGGGAGGGCTGGGGAATGAGCAGTTCTTC
CSGALAGGLGNEQFF
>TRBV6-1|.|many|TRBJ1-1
TGTGCCAGCAGTGAAGCAGCCGAAGCTTTCTTT
CASSEAAEAFF
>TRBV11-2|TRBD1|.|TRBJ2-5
TGTGCCAGCAGCCAGGGACAGGGAGAAGAGACCCAGTACTTC
CASSQGQGEETQYF
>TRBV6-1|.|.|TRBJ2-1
TGTGCCAGCTCCTCGATAGGCAATGAGCAGTTCTTC
CASSSIGNEQFF
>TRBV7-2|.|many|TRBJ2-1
TGTGCCAGCAGCTTACCCTATCAGGAGACTACCGTCAAAAATGAGCAGTTCTTC
CASSLPYQETTVKNEQFF
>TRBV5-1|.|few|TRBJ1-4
TGCGCCAGCAGCTTGGGAGTAGCTAATGAAAAACTGTTTTTT
CASSLGVANEKLFF
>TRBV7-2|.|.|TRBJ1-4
TGTGCCAGCAGCCCGAGGCAGGGGCAGGCAACTAATGAAAAACTGTTTTTT
CASSPRQGQATNEKLFF
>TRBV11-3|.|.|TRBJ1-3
TGTGCCAGCAAAATAGGGGGGACTGGAAACACCATATATTTT
CASKIGGTGNTIYF
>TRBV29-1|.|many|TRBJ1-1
TGCAGCGTATGCGAACAAATGAACACTGAAGCTTTCTTT
CSVCEQMNTEAFF
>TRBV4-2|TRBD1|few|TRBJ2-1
TGTGCCAGCAGCCGGAACCAGGGGGCCAATGAGCAGTTCTTC
CASSRNQGANEQFF
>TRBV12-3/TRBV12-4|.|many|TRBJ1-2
TGTGCCAGCAGTTTTAATTCGGCCGAGAGGCATGGCTACACCTTC
CASSFNSAERHGYTF
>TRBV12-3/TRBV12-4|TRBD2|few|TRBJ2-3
TGTGCCAGCGGCCGTCTAGCGGGAGTTCGGAGCACAGATACGCAGTATTTT
CASGRLAGVRSTDTQYF
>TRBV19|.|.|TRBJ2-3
TGTGCCAGTAGTAAACTCCAGTGGGGGCGAGATACGCAGTATTTT
CASSKLQWGRDTQYF
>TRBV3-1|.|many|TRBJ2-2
TGTGCCAGCAGCCGGCTCGGAGGCACCGGGGAGCTGTTTTTT
CASSRLGGTGELFF
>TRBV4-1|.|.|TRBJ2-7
TGCGCCAGCAGCCAGATCCGGGATTTTAACGAGCAGTACTTC
CASSQIRDFNEQYF
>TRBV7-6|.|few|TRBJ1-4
TGTGCCAGCAGCTTAGAGAGAGACGGGGATGAAAAACTGTTTTTT
CASSLERDGDEKLFF
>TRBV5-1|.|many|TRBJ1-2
TGCGCCAGCAGCTTGGGCTGGCGTCTAGGGGGCTACACCTTC
CASSLGWRLGGYTF
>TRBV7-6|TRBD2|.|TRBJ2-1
TGTGCCAGCAGCTTCATAGCAGGGACTAGCGGGAGAGTGGATGAGCAGTTCTTC
CASSFIAGTSGRVDEQFF
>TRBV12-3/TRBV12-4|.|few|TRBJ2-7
TGTGCCAGCAGTTCGGGGCAGGTTGGCTCCTACGAGCAGTACTTC
CASSSGQVGSYEQYF
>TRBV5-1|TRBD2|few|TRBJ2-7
TGCGCCAGCAGCCCAGCGGGAGACGGATACGAGCAGTACTTC
CASSPAGDGYEQYF
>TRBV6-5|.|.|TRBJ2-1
TGTGCCAGCAGTTTCTTTTCCAGCGGACGTAATGAGCAGTTCTTC
CASSFFSSGRNEQFF
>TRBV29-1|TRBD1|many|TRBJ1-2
TGCAGCGTTGAAGAAGACAGGGCCCATGGCTACACCTTC
CSVEEDRAHGYTF